This T cell receptor beta chain was documented in a study of blood T cell repertoires in COVID-19. Across the study: Spain, Italy and the United States supplied samples that represented acute and convalescent COVID-19. Sample material is recorded as cDNA or gDNA derived from T cells, B-cell-depleted T cells, or PBMCs.

CDR3 length: 13 residues. CDR1 is SNHLY and CDR2 is FYNNEI in the germline V gene. After removal of 8 bases from V and 2 bases from J, the junction contained 5 bases not matched to a gene. Per the authors' pipeline: Amplified reference gene primers provided the basis for estimating nucleated cell counts. Here immunoSEQ multiplex PCR was the method, and the copy in TCRdb shows in-frame clones only, minus some. V, J and clone size were drawn from that table, and D and trimming were deduced from the DNA. The table lists 200,000 to 300,000 clones, roughly 87% of them singletons. The chain is built from TRBV2 and TRBJ1-1; 7 nucleotides line up with TRBD1. The receptor was isolated from a man aged 60 to 69 who had recovered from COVID-19. Specimen: peripheral blood. DNA for the CDR3: TGTGCCAGCTCGGACAGGTATAACACTGAAGCTTTCTTT. It encodes CASSDRYNTEAFF. Full variable domain (missing parts from reference TRBV2 and TRBJ1-1): EPEVTQTPSHQVTQMGQEVILRCVPISNHLYFYWYRQILGQKVEFLVSFYNNEISEKSEIFDDQFSVERPDGSNFTLKIRSTKLEDSAMYFCASSDRYNTEAFFGQGTRLTVV.